This T cell receptor beta chain was identified during a study of cytomegalovirus exposure and HLA in healthy donors. Findings and caveats of the study: Roughly uniform depth of sequencing across donors was assumed in presence/absence analyses. For most subjects, TCR beta sequences were reported to predict HLA-A and HLA-B alleles with accuracy.

Nominally healthy donors provided the samples, though records likely missed some immune exposures. The PCR ran on 60 Vbeta and 13 Jbeta primers. Sequencing used immunoSEQ multiplex PCR; TCRdb keeps in-frame clones, though not all of them. The data hold under 200,000 clones, with under 80% observed a single time. Trimming left V 1 base short and J 7 bases short, with 14 bases between. The CDR3 sequence is 14 residues long. In germline, CDR1 is GTSNPN, CDR2 SVGIG (reference sequence). With respect to this clone: The antigen remains unidentified.

Sequencing was performed on PBMCs. V is TRBV30 and J is TRBJ1-3; D ambiguous. This clonotype was obtained from a female donor in good health and CMV-seronegative. CDR3 protein: CAWSAVLSPNTIYF. The CDR3 DNA reads as TGTGCCTGGAGTGCGGTCCTCTCGCCGAACACCATATATTTT. Variable domain in full (rest from reference TRBV30 and TRBJ1-3): SQTIHQWPATLVQPVGSPLSLECTVEGTSNPNLYWYRQAAGRGLQLLFYSVGIGQISSEVPQNLSASRPQDRQFILSSKKLLLSDSGFYLCAWSAVLSPNTIYFGEGSWLTVV.